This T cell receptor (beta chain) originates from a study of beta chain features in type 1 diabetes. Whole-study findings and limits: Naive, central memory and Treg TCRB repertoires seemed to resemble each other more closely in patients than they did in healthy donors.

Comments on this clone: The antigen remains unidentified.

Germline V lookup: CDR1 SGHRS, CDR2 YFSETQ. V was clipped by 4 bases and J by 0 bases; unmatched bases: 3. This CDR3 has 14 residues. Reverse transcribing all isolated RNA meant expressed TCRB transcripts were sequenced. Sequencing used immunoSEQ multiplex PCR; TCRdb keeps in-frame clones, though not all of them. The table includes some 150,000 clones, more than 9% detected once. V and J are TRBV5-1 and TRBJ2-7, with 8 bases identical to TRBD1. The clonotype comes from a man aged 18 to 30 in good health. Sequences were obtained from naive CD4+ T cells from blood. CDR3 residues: CASSSTGGSYEQYF. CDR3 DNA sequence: TGCGCCAGCAGCAGCACAGGGGGCTCCTACGAGCAGTACTTC.